A selection of T cell receptor beta chains follows, all from one sample in a study of cytomegalovirus exposure and HLA in healthy donors. Measured with immunoSEQ multiplex PCR; TCRdb has only the in-frame clones, and not every one. The profile covers about 94,000 clones, with over 60% appearing a single time and about 3.9% taken by the ten largest. Sequencing was done on a sample of PBMCs. All receptors come from a man aged 25 to 40 in good health and CMV-seronegative. Each CDR3 is given with its conserved first and last residue. D genes are given only for firm matches. Rows may omit the clone size; those that give it use once, few, many or a size class.

D: -; size: -; J: TRBJ2-3; V: TRBV6-1; CDR3: CASSAGFLITDTQYF; DNA: TGTGCCAGCAGTGCAGGATTCCTAATCACAGATACGCAGTATTTT
D: -; size: -; J: TRBJ1-1; V: TRBV19; CDR3: CASRDTLNTEAFF; DNA: TGTGCCAGTCGGGACACACTGAACACTGAAGCTTTCTTT
D: TRBD2; size: -; J: TRBJ2-1; V: TRBV5-1; CDR3: CASSLDGGGASNEQFF; DNA: TGCGCCAGCAGCTTGGATGGCGGGGGGGCAAGCAATGAGCAGTTCTTC
D: -; size: -; J: TRBJ1-3; V: TRBV18; CDR3: CASSPLSSEVVNTIYF; DNA: TGTGCCAGCTCACCCTTGTCGTCAGAAGTGGTCAACACCATATATTTT
D: -; size: few; J: TRBJ1-2; V: TRBV5-1; CDR3: CASSLSAGVVRGYTF; DNA: TGCGCCAGCAGCTTATCGGCAGGGGTGGTACGAGGCTACACCTTC
D: -; size: -; J: TRBJ1-2; V: TRBV5-4; CDR3: CASSSPLEPEQYGYTF; DNA: TGTGCCAGCAGCTCACCACTAGAGCCCGAGCAATATGGCTACACCTTC
D: TRBD1; size: -; J: TRBJ2-1; V: TRBV11-1; CDR3: CASSTTGVINEQFF; DNA: TGTGCCAGCAGTACAACAGGGGTTATTAATGAGCAGTTCTTC
D: TRBD2; size: once; J: TRBJ2-5; V: TRBV10-1; CDR3: CASSEMLREQYF; DNA: TGCGCCAGCAGTGAGATGTTGCGGGAGCAGTACTTC
D: -; size: few; J: TRBJ1-5; V: TRBV28; CDR3: CASSQGNQPQHF; DNA: TGTGCCAGCAGTCAGGGCAATCAGCCCCAGCATTTT
D: -; size: -; J: TRBJ1-1; V: TRBV6-6; CDR3: CASSSTRALFDTEAFF; DNA: TGTGCCAGCAGTTCCACCAGGGCGCTGTTCGACACTGAAGCTTTCTTT
D: -; size: -; J: TRBJ1-1; V: TRBV15; CDR3: CATSRDHREGAFF; DNA: TGTGCCACCAGCAGAGATCATCGGGAGGGAGCTTTCTTT
D: TRBD1; size: -; J: TRBJ2-7; V: TRBV27; CDR3: CASGRPGTGSTYEQYF; DNA: TGTGCCAGCGGCCGACCCGGGACAGGATCGACCTACGAGCAGTACTTC
D: TRBD2; size: -; J: TRBJ2-1; V: TRBV2; CDR3: CASQAGTIYNEQFF; DNA: TGTGCCAGCCAAGCGGGAACCATATACAATGAGCAGTTCTTC
D: -; size: -; J: TRBJ2-7; V: TRBV12-5; CDR3: CASGLGLLTEDEQYF; DNA: TGTGCTAGTGGTTTGGGATTACTTACGGAGGACGAGCAGTACTTC
D: TRBD1; size: -; J: TRBJ2-7; V: TRBV19; CDR3: CASSILGTVTYEQYF; DNA: TGTGCCAGTAGTATTCTCGGGACAGTTACCTACGAGCAGTACTTC
D: TRBD2; size: -; J: TRBJ2-1; V: TRBV29-1; CDR3: CSGAGLGLAGHSYNEQFF; DNA: TGCAGCGGTGCCGGCCTGGGACTAGCGGGCCACTCCTACAATGAGCAGTTCTTC
D: -; size: -; J: TRBJ2-5; V: TRBV5-1; CDR3: CASSLARDSSGETQYF; DNA: TGCGCCAGCAGCTTGGCCCGCGACTCAAGTGGAGAGACCCAGTACTTC
D: TRBD1; size: -; J: TRBJ2-7; V: TRBV9; CDR3: CASSEGQKPLGEQYF; DNA: TGTGCCAGCAGCGAGGGACAGAAGCCCCTCGGCGAGCAGTACTTC
D: TRBD1; size: -; J: TRBJ1-2; V: TRBV7-3; CDR3: CASSTGTENSGYTF; DNA: TGTGCCAGCTCGACCGGGACAGAGAACAGTGGCTACACCTTC
D: -; size: -; J: TRBJ2-5; V: TRBV9; CDR3: CASSVFGAPAQETQYF; DNA: TGTGCCAGCAGCGTATTTGGGGCCCCGGCCCAAGAGACCCAGTACTTC
D: TRBD1; size: -; J: TRBJ2-1; V: TRBV9; CDR3: CASSEPGQGTSGEQFF; DNA: TGTGCCAGCAGCGAACCGGGACAGGGGACTTCTGGTGAGCAGTTCTTC
D: TRBD1; size: -; J: TRBJ1-6; V: TRBV2; CDR3: CASSVQGLNSPLHF; DNA: TGTGCCAGCAGTGTACAGGGGCTAAATTCACCCCTCCACTTT
D: TRBD2; size: -; J: TRBJ2-3; V: TRBV7-9; CDR3: CASSLTSGGPDTQYF; DNA: TGTGCCAGCAGCTTAACTAGCGGGGGGCCAGATACGCAGTATTTT
D: TRBD1; size: -; J: TRBJ1-1; V: TRBV7-2; CDR3: CASTRDRVTFF; DNA: TGTGCCAGCACCCGGGACAGGGTAACTTTCTTT
D: TRBD1; size: -; J: TRBJ1-3; V: TRBV6-1; CDR3: CASSPGGFSGNTIYF; DNA: TGTGCCAGCAGTCCAGGGGGCTTCTCTGGAAACACCATATATTTT
D: TRBD1; size: -; J: TRBJ2-7; V: TRBV30; CDR3: CAWSPGQGLHEQYF; DNA: TGTGCCTGGAGTCCGGGACAGGGCCTTCACGAGCAGTACTTC
D: -; size: -; J: TRBJ2-2; V: TRBV28; CDR3: CASSGSETGTGELFF; DNA: TGTGCCAGCAGTGGGTCCGAAACGGGGACCGGGGAGCTGTTTTTT
D: TRBD1; size: -; J: TRBJ1-6; V: TRBV19; CDR3: CASSMGTGGSPLHF; DNA: TGTGCCAGTAGTATGGGGACAGGGGGGTCACCCCTCCACTTT
D: TRBD1; size: -; J: TRBJ2-5; V: TRBV7-3; CDR3: CASSLSDRVETQYF; DNA: TGTGCCAGCAGCCTCTCCGACAGGGTCGAGACCCAGTACTTC
D: -; size: -; J: TRBJ1-2; V: TRBV7-6; CDR3: CASGHSNYGYTF; DNA: TGTGCCAGCGGCCACAGTAACTATGGCTACACCTTC
D: -; size: -; J: TRBJ1-1; V: TRBV7-3; CDR3: CASSLPGRGTEAFF; DNA: TGTGCCAGCAGCTTACCAGGCAGGGGTACTGAAGCTTTCTTT
D: TRBD1; size: few; J: TRBJ1-2; V: TRBV27; CDR3: CASRPTGGVNYGYTF; DNA: TGTGCCAGCAGACCGACAGGGGGCGTTAACTATGGCTACACCTTC
D: -; size: few; J: TRBJ2-7; V: TRBV6-6; CDR3: CASSEHLYEQYF; DNA: TGTGCCAGCAGCGAACACCTTTACGAGCAGTACTTC
D: TRBD2; size: -; J: TRBJ2-7; V: TRBV28; CDR3: CASDRGGSYEQYF; DNA: TGTGCCAGCGATCGCGGGGGCTCCTACGAGCAGTACTTC
D: -; size: few; J: TRBJ2-7; V: TRBV28; CDR3: CATRELDDYEQYF; DNA: TGTGCCACCAGGGAGCTGGACGACTACGAGCAGTACTTC
D: -; size: -; J: TRBJ2-1; V: TRBV11-2; CDR3: CAITDNYNEQFF; DNA: TGTGCCATCACTGACAACTACAATGAGCAGTTCTTC
D: TRBD1; size: -; J: TRBJ1-1; V: TRBV5-1; CDR3: CASMQGVEAFF; DNA: TGCGCCAGCATGCAGGGGGTGGAAGCTTTCTTT
D: -; size: -; J: TRBJ2-5; V: TRBV10-3; CDR3: CATAGPQETQYF; DNA: TGTGCCACCGCGGGGCCTCAAGAGACCCAGTACTTC
D: -; size: -; J: TRBJ2-2; V: TRBV6-6; CDR3: CASRYQGAGELFF; DNA: TGTGCCAGCAGATATCAAGGAGCCGGGGAGCTGTTTTTT
D: TRBD2; size: -; J: TRBJ2-5; V: TRBV2; CDR3: CASSQNSGGGETQYF; DNA: TGTGCCAGCAGTCAGAATAGCGGGGGCGGAGAGACCCAGTACTTC
D: -; size: -; J: TRBJ2-3; V: TRBV19; CDR3: CASSTRRGDTQYF; DNA: TGTGCCAGTAGTACCAGAAGGGGGGATACGCAGTATTTT
D: -; size: -; J: TRBJ1-2; V: TRBV7-8; CDR3: CASGNNYGYTF; DNA: TGTGCATCGGGGAATAACTATGGCTACACCTTC
D: -; size: once; J: TRBJ2-5; V: TRBV7-2; CDR3: CASSFWRGWGQETQYF; DNA: TGTGCCAGCAGCTTCTGGCGGGGCTGGGGGCAAGAGACCCAGTACTTC
D: TRBD2; size: -; J: TRBJ2-2; V: TRBV2; CDR3: CASSPTSVGTGELFF; DNA: TGTGCCAGCAGTCCTACTAGCGTCGGCACCGGGGAGCTGTTTTTT
D: TRBD1; size: -; J: TRBJ1-3; V: TRBV7-9; CDR3: CASSTGQGNSGNTIYF; DNA: TGTGCCAGCAGCACGGGACAGGGAAACTCTGGAAACACCATATATTTT